The T cell receptor (beta chain) described here comes from a study of blood T cell repertoires in COVID-19. The overall study: Acute and convalescent COVID-19 samples came from the United States, Italy and Spain. The analysed material was cDNA or gDNA that came from T cells, B-cell-depleted T cells, or PBMCs.

Looked up from germline, CDR1 is MGHRA and CDR2 is YSYEKL. V shed 3 bases, J shed 3 bases, and the junction held 19 bases outside the gene matches. The CDR3 sequence is 20 residues long. Original data processing: Amplifying reference gene primers gave estimates of nucleated cell counts. Clones were sequenced by immunoSEQ multiplex PCR, and TCRdb holds only the in-frame ones, with some missing. That table supplies the V and J calls and clone size; D and trimming were determined from the DNA. The sample holds 30,000 to 40,000 clones, around four fifths seen once. Sequencing was done on a sample of peripheral blood. The receptor's source is a man aged 45-65 years with active COVID-19. The rearrangement uses TRBV4-1 and TRBJ2-7; 11 bases are shared with TRBD1. The CDR3 DNA sequence: TGCGCCAGCAGCCACACGCCTCGGGACAGGGGGAAGTGGGGTAACTACGAGCAGTACTTC. It translates to CASSHTPRDRGKWGNYEQYF.